This is a list of T cell receptor beta chains from one sample in a study of OX40 agonist ivuxolimab in advanced cancers. The method was immunoSEQ multiplex PCR; TCRdb's version includes in-frame clones alone and lacks a portion of them. The sample has over 70,000 clones; approximately 92% are singletons. Here the sequenced sample was CD4+ or CD8+ T cells sorted from blood, taken in a trial of the OX40 agonist ivuxolimab. The receptors shown here come from an adult with an advanced solid tumor such as melanoma, head and neck, liver or kidney cancer. CDR3s include the opening cysteine and the closing phenylalanine or tryptophan. A D gene is named only where the DNA matches it firmly. Some rows have no size entry. The others give once, few or many, or a class for an expanded clone.

.	14	TRBV6-5	TRBJ1-1	.	TGTGCCAGCAGTTTCAGTCAGGCTACCTCTGAAGCTTTCTTT	CASSFSQATSEAFF
.	15	TRBV7-2	TRBJ1-1	.	TGTGCCAGCAGCCCTTCCGCAGCGCGTTCCACTGAAGCTTTCTTT	CASSPSAARSTEAFF
.	13	TRBV29-1	TRBJ1-1	.	TGCAGCGCCATGGGACGGATGAACACTGAAGCTTTCTTT	CSAMGRMNTEAFF
.	13	TRBV5-5	TRBJ1-1	.	TGTGCCAGCAGCTTGGCCGTATGGACTGAAGCTTTCTTT	CASSLAVWTEAFF
.	15	TRBV19	TRBJ1-2	TRBD1	TGTGCCAGTAGTACTTTTGGGGGACAGCAAGATGGCTACACCTTC	CASSTFGGQQDGYTF
.	12	TRBV6-1	TRBJ2-7	.	TGTGCCAGCCGGGGAGCAATCTACGAGCAGTACTTC	CASRGAIYEQYF
.	14	TRBV7-9	TRBJ1-1	.	TGTGCCAGCAGACTAGGGAGTTCGAACACTGAAGCTTTCTTT	CASRLGSSNTEAFF
.	15	TRBV6-6	TRBJ2-2	.	TGTGCCAGCAGGAGGGGGTTCGAGAACACCGGGGAGCTGTTTTTT	CASRRGFENTGELFF
.	13	TRBV10-2	TRBJ2-7	.	TGCGCCAGCAGTATCCAGGGGTTCCACGAGCAGTACTTC	CASSIQGFHEQYF
.	14	TRBV6-5	TRBJ2-3	.	TGTGCCAGCAGTGCGACAGACATCACAGATACGCAGTATTTT	CASSATDITDTQYF
.	13	TRBV30	TRBJ2-7	.	TGTGCCTGGAGTGTACTCGGGCACTACGAGCAGTACTTC	CAWSVLGHYEQYF
.	11	TRBV4-1	TRBJ2-7	.	TGCGCCAGCAGCCAAGATTCCGAGCAGTACTTC	CASSQDSEQYF
.	16	TRBV7-2	TRBJ1-2	.	TGTGCCAGCAGCTTTGCTCCTGACGGATCTTATCGCGGCTACACCTTC	CASSFAPDGSYRGYTF
.	13	TRBV18	TRBJ1-1	.	TGTGCCAGCTCACCACCAGCGGACCTTGAAGCTTTCTTT	CASSPPADLEAFF
.	20	TRBV5-1	TRBJ2-7	TRBD2	TGCGCCAGCAGCTTGGTCCCAGGGACTAGCGCCGTTTGGGCACTAGGCGAGCAGTACTTC	CASSLVPGTSAVWALGEQYF
.	16	TRBV5-1	TRBJ2-2	TRBD1	TGCGCCAGCAGCTTGCAGGGGGTCCAGGGAACCGGGGAGCTGTTTTTT	CASSLQGVQGTGELFF
.	15	TRBV29-1	TRBJ2-2	.	TGCAGCGTTGAAGAAGGACCGGGGTCGCCCGGGGAGCTGTTTTTT	CSVEEGPGSPGELFF
.	15	TRBV4-1	TRBJ1-2	.	TGCGCCAGCAGCCGGGTCGGCAGGGGTGACTATGGCTACACCTTC	CASSRVGRGDYGYTF
.	14	TRBV27	TRBJ1-5	.	TGTGCCAGCAGTTTGAACTGGGAGCACGGGCCCCAGCATTTT	CASSLNWEHGPQHF
.	15	TRBV19	TRBJ2-2	.	TGTGCCAGTAGTTCCCCCTCTTCGGACACCGGGGAGCTGTTTTTT	CASSSPSSDTGELFF
.	16	TRBV6-6	TRBJ2-3	.	TGTGCCAGCAGTTACTTAATGGGGCTAGGCACAGATACGCAGTATTTT	CASSYLMGLGTDTQYF
.	14	TRBV10-3	TRBJ2-7	.	TGTGCCATCAGTGAGTCCGGCTTTTCCTACGAGCAGTACTTC	CAISESGFSYEQYF
.	18	TRBV7-2	TRBJ2-4	TRBD2	TGTGCCAGCAGCCAAGAGCGGTGGCTAGCGGGCGTCAAAAACATTCAGTACTTC	CASSQERWLAGVKNIQYF
.	16	TRBV6-1	TRBJ1-5	.	TGTGCCAGCAGTGAGTTCGGGGGGTCCGTCAATCAGCCCCAGCATTTT	CASSEFGGSVNQPQHF
once	14	TRBV6-1	TRBJ1-2	.	TGTGCCAGCAGTGCCAATTGGGACAACTATGGCTACACCTTC	CASSANWDNYGYTF
.	14	TRBV13	TRBJ2-5	.	TGTGCCAGCAGCTTCCACTCCGGGCAAGAGACCCAGTACTTC	CASSFHSGQETQYF
.	16	TRBV7-9	TRBJ1-1	.	TGTGCCAGCAGCTATAACCGCCCGGGGCGAATTCCTGAAGCTTTCTTT	CASSYNRPGRIPEAFF
.	15	TRBV27	TRBJ2-7	.	TGTGCCAGCAGTCCTTACAGGGTGACAACCTACGAGCAGTACTTC	CASSPYRVTTYEQYF
once	14	TRBV6-6	TRBJ1-1	.	TGTGCCAGCAGTTACTCGAGGAAAGACACTGAAGCTTTCTTT	CASSYSRKDTEAFF
.	12	TRBV7-2	TRBJ2-1	.	TGTGCCAGCAGCTTATTAAAGGTCGGCAAGTTCTTC	CASSLLKVGKFF
.	16	TRBV4-2	TRBJ2-1	TRBD2	TGTGCCAGCAGCCTGGCGGGCGGGAGGAAAGGCAATGAGCAGTTCTTC	CASSLAGGRKGNEQFF
.	14	TRBV10-3	TRBJ1-5	.	TGTGCCATCAGTGAGTCGCATAGCAATCAGCCCCAGCATTTT	CAISESHSNQPQHF
.	15	TRBV19	TRBJ2-1	.	TGTGCCAGTAGTATTTACCAGCACCCCTACAATGAGCAGTTCTTC	CASSIYQHPYNEQFF
.	14	TRBV7-9	TRBJ2-7	.	TGTGCCAGCAGCTTAGAGACAGGATTTTACGAGCAGTACTTC	CASSLETGFYEQYF
.	15	TRBV6-5	TRBJ1-2	.	TGTGCCAGCAGCTGGACAGCTTCTAAGGGCTATGGCTACACCTTC	CASSWTASKGYGYTF
few	14	TRBV19	TRBJ1-1	TRBD1	TGTGCCAGTAGTCCCCGACAGGGGAATACTGAAGCTTTCTTT	CASSPRQGNTEAFF
.	15	TRBV12-5	TRBJ2-2	.	TGTGCTAGTGGTTTTGCCGTCGGGGGATTAGGGCAGCTGTTTTTT	CASGFAVGGLGQLFF
.	14	TRBV28	TRBJ1-2	.	TGTGCCAGCACCACAGGGAGGGATTGGGATGGCTACACCTTC	CASTTGRDWDGYTF
.	14	TRBV4-3	TRBJ1-2	.	TGCGCCAGCAGCCCACCCCAGGGGCACTATGGCTACACCTTC	CASSPPQGHYGYTF
.	16	TRBV7-9	TRBJ2-1	TRBD2	TGTGCCAGCAGCTTTGGAGGGCGGGGGGCGAGGGATGAGCAGTTCTTC	CASSFGGRGARDEQFF
.	19	TRBV5-6	TRBJ1-1	.	TGTGCCAGCAGCTTGCCTATCCCGGGACATATGGGTAGGGACACTGAAGCTTTCTTT	CASSLPIPGHMGRDTEAFF
.	14	TRBV29-1	TRBJ2-7	.	TGCAGCGTTGCTCCCGGGCTTGGCTCCTACGAGCAGTACTTC	CSVAPGLGSYEQYF
.	16	TRBV5-1	TRBJ1-3	TRBD1	TGCGCCAGCAGCTCTGGGGGGACAGGAATTGGAAACACCATATATTTT	CASSSGGTGIGNTIYF
few	14	TRBV4-1	TRBJ1-2	TRBD1	TGCGCCAGCAGCCATGGACAGGGCTCCTATGGCTACACCTTC	CASSHGQGSYGYTF
once	14	TRBV7-3	TRBJ2-3	TRBD2	TGTGCCAGCAGCTCACTAGCGGCTGCAGATACGCAGTATTTT	CASSSLAAADTQYF
.	13	TRBV7-9	TRBJ2-4	.	TGTGCCAGCAGCCCGAACAGCGGAGACATTCAGTACTTC	CASSPNSGDIQYF
.	13	TRBV6-1	TRBJ2-5	.	TGTGCCAGCAGCGAAACGGGTTGGGTGACCCAGTACTTC	CASSETGWVTQYF
.	16	TRBV28	TRBJ2-3	TRBD1	TGTGCCAGCAGTTCGAACCGACAGGGTTACACAGATACGCAGTATTTT	CASSSNRQGYTDTQYF
once	15	TRBV19	TRBJ1-2	.	TGTGCCAGTAGTCCCGGACAGTTCGGTGCCTATGGCTACACCTTC	CASSPGQFGAYGYTF
.	14	TRBV7-2	TRBJ2-7	TRBD1	TGTGCCAGCAGCTGGACAGGTGCCCCCTACGAGCAGTACTTC	CASSWTGAPYEQYF